This TCR beta chain was found in a study of identical twins. Concerning this clonotype: Its antigen is undetermined.

Points from the study as a whole: Insertion counts were lower in abundant cord blood beta clonotypes, a trend that memory repertoires did not show. Model-predicted out-of-frame TCR alpha sharing fell below observed values in monozygotic twins.

Germline-derived CDR1 and CDR2 are SGHRS and YFSETQ. The CDR3 covers 16 residues. Trimming pared 8 bases from V and 2 bases from J, leaving 19 bases between. A universal primer binding site was introduced by template switching. The final cDNA contained unique molecular identifiers. TCRdb itself ran the 5' RACE reads through MiXCR, one entry per CDR3 protein. This sample carries more than 1.5 million distinct CDR3 sequences, 32% of them seen once, and the ten largest clones take around 0.3%. Sequencing was performed on cord blood. J is TRBJ2-2 and V is TRBV5-1, with a weak D call TRBD2 (6 bases). The TCR comes from a newborn girl in good health. In nucleotides, the CDR3 is TGCGCCAGTAAATACCGCGGACTACTCAACACCGGGGAGCTGTTTTTT. Its protein is CASKYRGLLNTGELFF.